This T cell receptor (beta chain) was observed in a study of blood T cell repertoires in COVID-19. This CDR3 spans 14 amino acids. With 6 bases removed from V and 1 base from J, the gap between germline ends came to 12 bases. Looked up from germline, CDR1 is SGHTS and CDR2 is YDEGEE. Assay: immunoSEQ multiplex PCR; the TCRdb copy retains only in-frame clones and omits some. The profile shows around 86,000 clones, approximately 86% of them singletons. The receptor was isolated from a woman of 80 years or more with acute or convalescent COVID-19. Sequenced material: peripheral blood. V is TRBV5-8 and J is TRBJ2-3; D might be TRBD1 (6 bases). The CDR3 region has the DNA TGTGCCAGCATGGTTGGGACACGCACAGATACGCAGTATTTT. It encodes CASMVGTRTDTQYF. The variable domain in full, with the rest retrieved from reference TRBV5-8 and TRBJ2-3, is EAGVTQSPTHLIKTRGQQATLRCSPISGHTSVYWYQQALGLGLQFLLWYDEGEERNRGNFPPRFSGRQFPNYSSELNVNALELEDSALYLCASMVGTRTDTQYFGPGTRLTVL.